Following are 7 T cell receptor beta chains from one sample sequenced in a study of blood T cell repertoires in COVID-19. Only in-frame clones appear in the TCRdb table, and some are missing; sequencing was by immunoSEQ multiplex PCR. The table has around 250,000 clones, 80% to 90% seen once; the top ten hold roughly 16%. Sequencing was carried out using PBMCs or T cells enriched from blood (not recorded which). The receptors come from a man aged 18 to 30 who had recovered from COVID-19.

The rearrangement joins TRBV21-1 to TRBJ2-7; the D segment call TRBD1 is taken from the table without a DNA check. TRBV21-1 is deemed a pseudogene. The CDR3 has 13 residues. CDR3 loop: CASSDRTGAEQYF. DNA for the CDR3: TGTGCCAGCAGCGATAGAACAGGAGCCGAGCAGTACTTC.

V is TRBV5-4 and J is TRBJ2-7, with D perhaps matching TRBD1 (6 bases). CDR3 length equals 10 residues. The germline gives CDR1 SGHNT, CDR2 YYREEE (reference sequence). CDR3 in amino acids: CAKLGGEQYF. CDR3 DNA: TGTGCTAAGTTAGGGGGCGAGCAGTACTTC.

The CDR3 sequence: CASSEAQGLAGYTF. CDR3 in DNA: TGTGCCAGCAGTGAAGCACAGGGTCTTGCTGGCTACACCTTC. V is TRBV2 and J is TRBJ1-2, with D maybe TRBD1 (6 bases). V lost 0 bases, J lost 7 bases, and 12 bases lay in between. Germline V gives CDR1 SNHLY, CDR2 FYNNEI. The CDR3 consists of 14 residues. Complete variable domain (other parts from reference TRBV2 and TRBJ1-2): EPEVTQTPSHQVTQMGQEVILRCVPISNHLYFYWYRQILGQKVEFLVSFYNNEISEKSEIFDDQFSVERPDGSNFTLKIRSTKLEDSAMYFCASSEAQGLAGYTFGSGTRLTVV.

This clone came up once. The V call is TRBV28, the J call TRBJ2-7, with TRBD2 matching 10 bases. Germline V CDR1 and CDR2: MDHEN, SYDVKM. The length of the CDR3 is 15 residues. V lost 4 bases, J lost 6 bases, and 9 bases stayed unmatched. The CDR3 DNA is TGTGCCAGCAGTTCAAAAGCGGGAGGGCCCATCGAGCAGTACTTC. Its translation is CASSSKAGGPIEQYF.

The chain carries TRBV10-1 and TRBJ2-7; possible D gene TRBD1, 6 bases. Germline CDR1 and CDR2: WNHNN and SYGVQD (reference sequence). V lost 7 bases to trimming and J lost 4 bases, with 20 bases between them. This CDR3 has 15 amino acids. CDR3: CASTRGWPRGYEQYF. The CDR3 DNA follows: TGCGCCAGCACCCGGGGATGGCCAAGGGGGTACGAGCAGTACTTC.

J is TRBJ2-7 and V is TRBV3-1 (or the pseudogene TRBV3-2); D is ambiguous. There are 13 residues in the CDR3. CDR1 is LGHDT, CDR2 YNNKEL, per germline (reference sequence). V was pared by 0 bases and J by 7 bases, with 10 bases between. CDR3 DNA sequence: TGTGCCAGCAGCCAAGATCTTCCTAGGGAGCAGTACTTC. It is translated as CASSQDLPREQYF.

This chain connects TRBV7-3 to TRBJ2-7; possibly TRBD1 for D (5 bases). The CDR3 has 13 amino acids. Trimming pared 3 bases from V and 13 bases from J, leaving 19 bases between. CDR1 is SGHTA, CDR2 FQGTGA, per germline. The CDR3 nucleotides read TGTGCCAGCAGCTTTGGACATGGCCAGGAGTTATACTTC. Translating it yields CASSFGHGQELYF.